The 26 T cell receptor beta chains below all came from one sample that was sequenced in a study of control samples from healthy donors and cancer patients. Assay used: immunoSEQ multiplex PCR; TCRdb lists only in-frame clones, some missing. The repertoire has about 130,000 clones, roughly 94% of them found once; the top ten carry 13% to 15%. Specimen: PBMCs. Every receptor here comes from a man aged 60 to 69 with colorectal cancer.

V and J are TRBV27 and TRBJ2-3; D is ambiguous. The CDR3 is 14 amino acids. Trimming removed 0 bases at V and 0 bases at J, with 4 bases between. CDR1 and CDR2 (germline): MNHEY, SMNVEV (reference sequence). The DNA for the CDR3 is TGTGCCAGCAGTTTATCCAGCAGCACAGATACGCAGTATTTT. This codes for CASSLSSSTDTQYF.

This chain connects TRBV5-8 to TRBJ2-7; D remains ambiguous. CDR1 and CDR2 (germline): SGHTS, YDEGEE. The CDR3 spans 14 residues. With 0 bases removed from V and 2 bases from J, the gap between germline ends came to 9 bases. CDR3 in DNA: TGTGCCAGCAGCTTGGTAGAGTACCCCTACGAGCAGTACTTC. Its translation: CASSLVEYPYEQYF.

The chain uses TRBV2 and TRBJ1-5, with unresolved D. This CDR3 is 13 amino acids long. With 4 bases removed from V and 9 bases from J, the gap between germline ends came to 13 bases. Germline values: CDR1 SNHLY, CDR2 FYNNEI. The CDR3 sequence: CASSGSGNRPQHF. For the CDR3, the DNA is TGTGCCAGCAGTGGGAGTGGGAATAGGCCCCAGCATTTT.

This rearrangement joins TRBV5-1 to TRBJ1-1, with D possibly being TRBD1 (5 bases). Germline lookup yields CDR1 SGHRS and CDR2 YFSETQ. This CDR3 contains 14 residues. With 1 base removed from V and 4 bases from J, the gap between germline ends came to 11 bases. The DNA for the CDR3 is TGCGCCAGCAGCTTGAGAAGCCAGGGCACTGAAGCTTTCTTT. Its translation: CASSLRSQGTEAFF.

This chain connects TRBV27 to TRBJ2-3; D unresolved. The CDR3 loop spans 13 amino acids. From germline, CDR1 is MNHEY and CDR2 SMNVEV (reference sequence). The V and J ends lost 3 bases and 3 bases respectively, with 7 bases between them. The CDR3 loop reads CASSLGDTDTQYF. In nucleotides, the CDR3 is TGTGCCAGCAGTTTGGGTGATACAGATACGCAGTATTTT.

This chain links TRBV20-1 with TRBJ2-7; TRBD2 is a possible D gene (5 bases). CDR3 length equals 11 residues. The V gene's germline CDR1 is DFQATT and CDR2 SNEGSKA (reference sequence). Trimming took 0 bases from V and 6 from J, leaving 6 bases between them. The CDR3 region has the DNA TGCAGTGCTAGAGATGCGGGCGAGCAGTACTTC. Protein product: CSARDAGEQYF.

This sequence joins TRBV5-4 and TRBJ1-2; no clear D gene. The length of the CDR3 is 12 residues. V was cut by 2 bases and J by 6 bases, with 8 bases left in between. Per the germline V gene, CDR1 is SGHNT and CDR2 is YYREEE (reference sequence). CDR3 region: CASSFRRDGYTF. CDR3 DNA: TGTGCCAGCAGCTTTAGGAGGGATGGCTACACCTTC. Using reference TRBV5-4 and TRBJ1-2 for the parts outside the CDR3, the full variable domain is ETGVTQSPTHLIKTRGQQVTLRCSSQSGHNTVSWYQQALGQGPQFIFQYYREEENGRGNFPPRFSGLQFPNYSSELNVNALELDDSALYLCASSFRRDGYTFGSGTRLTVV.

This sequence joins TRBV12-3 or TRBV12-4 and TRBJ1-2; D is uncertain. The CDR3 covers 13 residues. Trimming removed 1 base at V and 0 bases at J, with 3 bases between. The CDR3 DNA sequence: TGTGCCAGCAGTTTAGAAGCTAACTATGGCTACACCTTC. Its protein product is CASSLEANYGYTF.

This clone is a singleton in its sample. As DNA, the CDR3 is TGTGCCAGCAGCGCAGTATCTCAGGGGGATCGAAACACCATATATTTT. Its protein is CASSAVSQGDRNTIYF. The gene calls are TRBV9 and TRBJ1-3, with TRBD1 matching over 7 bases. The CDR3 is 16 amino acids. The V and J ends lost 3 bases and 5 bases, in that order; junction bases with no gene match: 11. Germline assignment: CDR1 SGDLS and CDR2 YYNGEE. The full variable domain, in which reference TRBV9 and TRBJ1-3 provide the parts outside the CDR3, is DSGVTQTPKHLITATGQRVTLRCSPRSGDLSVYWYQQSLDQGLQFLIQYYNGEERAKGNILERFSAQQFPDLHSELNLSSLELGDSALYFCASSAVSQGDRNTIYFGEGSWLTVV.

As concerns this clone: Compared with germline, one end of the junction differs, possibly owing to a read error. The CDR3, as DNA: TGTGCCAGCAGCCAAGAAGGACGACCCATCTTC. Translated, it gives CASSQEGRPIF. The chain couples TRBV3-1 (or the pseudogene TRBV3-2) to TRBJ1-2; D uncertain. CDR3 length: 11 residues. Germline V gives CDR1 LGHDT, CDR2 YNNKEL (reference sequence).

The chain couples TRBV6-5 to TRBJ1-5, with 10 bases aligning to TRBD1. The germline gives CDR1 MNHEY, CDR2 SVGAGI. V shed 7 bases and J 2 bases; nucleotides not matched to a gene: 5. The CDR3 consists of 15 residues. The CDR3 region is CASKTGGQGNQPQHF. CDR3 coding DNA: TGTGCCAGCAAGACAGGGGGCCAGGGCAATCAGCCCCAGCATTTT.

The V and J genes are TRBV9 and TRBJ1-2, with 12 bases aligning to TRBD1. The trim removed 2 bases at V and 7 bases at J, leaving 3 bases unmatched. The CDR3 has 14 residues. Germline CDR1 reads SGDLS; CDR2 reads YYNGEE. CDR3 residues: CASSVGQGATGYTF. The CDR3, as DNA: TGTGCCAGCAGCGTGGGACAGGGGGCCACTGGCTACACCTTC.

The rearrangement joins TRBV11-2 to TRBJ2-5; D uncertain. The CDR3 sequence is 12 residues long. Per germline, CDR1 SGHAT and CDR2 FQNNGV. The V and J ends lost 2 bases and 8 bases respectively, with 9 bases between them. CDR3 sequence (DNA): TGTGCCAGCAGCTTAAGTGGGTACACCCAGTACTTC. It yields the protein CASSLSGYTQYF.

The chain links TRBV10-2 to TRBJ2-3; D gene uncertain. The CDR3 consists of 12 residues. Germline V gives CDR1 WSHSY, CDR2 SAAADI. Trimming pared 6 bases from V and 3 bases from J, leaving 7 bases between. The CDR3 coding sequence is TGCGCCAGCAGGGAGATTACAGATACGCAGTATTTT. Residues: CASREITDTQYF.

V gene TRBV18 combines with J gene TRBJ2-2; tentatively, D is TRBD1 (5 bases). V lost 2 bases and J lost 0, with 7 bases in between. The CDR3 totals 15 residues. Germline V CDR1 and CDR2: KGHSH, LQKENI. The CDR3 loop reads CASSPRGTNTGELFF. Written as DNA, the CDR3 is TGTGCCAGCTCACCAAGGGGTACGAACACCGGGGAGCTGTTTTTT.

The chain links TRBV24-1 to TRBJ2-1; 8 nucleotides line up with TRBD1. V gave up 2 bases and J gave up 2 bases; unmatched junction bases: 7. The CDR3 has 17 residues. CDR1 is KGHDR and CDR2 is SFDVKD in the germline V gene. The CDR3 region is CATSDSRRDRTYNEQFF. CDR3 in DNA: TGTGCCACCAGTGATTCTCGCCGGGACAGGACCTACAATGAGCAGTTCTTC.

The chain has TRBV19 and TRBJ1-1; 8 bases match TRBD1. J lost 2 bases, V lost 8 bases, and 7 bases had no gene match. Looked up from germline, CDR1 is LNHDA and CDR2 is SQIVND (reference sequence). The CDR3 contains 14 residues. Here the CDR3 reads CASGRQGSNTEAFF. The CDR3 region has the DNA TGTGCCAGTGGCCGACAGGGGAGCAACACTGAAGCTTTCTTT.

The chain is built from TRBV7-2 and TRBJ2-2; a possible D gene is TRBD1 (5 bases). The CDR3 covers 14 residues. The V gene lost 1 base and the J gene lost 5 bases, with 8 bases spanning the gap. From germline, CDR1 is SGHTA and CDR2 FQGNSA. The CDR3 bases are TGTGCCAGCAGCTTAGGGCAGGGTACCGGGGAGCTGTTTTTT. Translating gives CASSLGQGTGELFF.

The chain recombines TRBV5-4 with TRBJ2-1, with TRBD2 identical over 9 bases. The CDR3 sequence is 13 residues long. With 4 bases clipped from V and 9 bases from J, the junction kept 5 bases outside the gene matches. CDR1 SGHNT and CDR2 YYREEE come from the germline V gene (reference sequence). CDR3 amino acids: CASSAGTSSEQFF. In nucleotides, the CDR3 is TGTGCCAGCAGCGCCGGGACTAGCAGTGAGCAGTTCTTC.

This chain uses TRBV19 with TRBJ2-4, with a tentative D call TRBD1 (5 bases). With 2 bases removed from V and 8 bases from J, the gap between germline ends came to 10 bases. Germline CDR1 LNHDA, CDR2 SQIVND (reference sequence). This CDR3 contains 13 residues. The CDR3 DNA follows: TGTGCCAGTAGTATAAGGCAGGGTGACATTCAGTACTTC. Amino acids: CASSIRQGDIQYF.

The gene calls are TRBV3-1 (or the pseudogene TRBV3-2) and TRBJ1-1; tentative D call: TRBD1 (6 bases). There are 14 residues in the CDR3. Germline V gives CDR1 LGHDT, CDR2 YNNKEL (reference sequence). Trimming cost V 4 bases and J 3 bases, with 12 bases left between them. The CDR3, as DNA: TGTGCCAGCAGCCTTAATGGACAGTACACTGAAGCTTTCTTT. This sequence encodes CASSLNGQYTEAFF.

The chain combines TRBV19 with TRBJ1-5; D possibly corresponds to TRBD1 (5 bases). The CDR3 spans 16 residues. Between the trimmed V and J ends, which lost 4 bases and 6 bases, there was a span of 19 bases. Germline values: CDR1 LNHDA, CDR2 SQIVND (reference sequence). The CDR3 loop is CASSTLNPGEGQPQHF. In DNA, the CDR3 is TGTGCCAGTAGTACCCTCAACCCGGGGGAGGGTCAGCCCCAGCATTTT.

The rearrangement joins TRBV19 to TRBJ1-3, with 7 bases that match TRBD1. Trimming at V came to 4 bases and at J to 2 bases, leaving 11 bases not matched to a gene. The germline CDR1 and CDR2 sequences are LNHDA and SQIVND (reference sequence). This CDR3 is 17 amino acids long. This CDR3 is CASSSKRGTDTGNTIYF. CDR3 coding DNA: TGTGCCAGTAGTAGCAAGCGAGGGACAGACACTGGAAACACCATATATTTT.

The chain uses TRBV6-2 or TRBV6-3 and TRBJ1-2; the match to TRBD1 covers 9 bases. Germline V lookup: CDR1 MNHEY, CDR2 SVGEGT. The V and J ends lost 5 bases and 6 bases, in that order; junction bases with no gene match: 7. The CDR3 has 14 residues. The CDR3 loop is CASSPWDRVHGYTF. Here the CDR3 DNA reads TGTGCCAGCAGTCCCTGGGACAGGGTTCATGGCTACACCTTC.

The chain links TRBV30 to TRBJ1-2, with D hard to call. Germline CDR1 is GTSNPN and CDR2 is SVGIG (reference sequence). V lost 5 bases and J 6 bases, leaving 7 bases between the germline ends. This CDR3 has 10 amino acids. This CDR3 reads CAWLEDGYTF. The CDR3 DNA reads as TGTGCCTGGTTGGAGGATGGCTACACCTTC.

V gene TRBV30 combines with J gene TRBJ1-2, with 10 bases fitting TRBD1. Germline CDR1 is GTSNPN and CDR2 is SVGIG (reference sequence). V lost 1 base to trimming and J lost 5 bases; unmatched junction nucleotides: 1. This CDR3 is built from 13 residues. The CDR3 spells CAWSGDRGYGYTF. DNA for the CDR3: TGTGCCTGGAGTGGGGACAGGGGTTATGGCTACACCTTC.